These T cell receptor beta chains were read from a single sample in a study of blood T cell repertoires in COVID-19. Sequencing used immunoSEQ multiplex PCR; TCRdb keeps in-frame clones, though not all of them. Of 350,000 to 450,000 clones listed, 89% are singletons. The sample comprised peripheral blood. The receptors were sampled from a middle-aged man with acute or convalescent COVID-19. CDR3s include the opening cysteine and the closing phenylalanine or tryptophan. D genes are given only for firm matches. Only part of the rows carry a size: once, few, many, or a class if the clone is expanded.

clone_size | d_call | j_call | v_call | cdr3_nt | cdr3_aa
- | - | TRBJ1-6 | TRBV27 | TGTGCCAGCAGTCCTACTATCGGGGATAATTCACCCCTCCACTTT | CASSPTIGDNSPLHF
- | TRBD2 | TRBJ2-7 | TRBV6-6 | TGTGCCAGCAGTTACTCGAGAACTAGCGAGACCTACGAGCAGTACTTC | CASSYSRTSETYEQYF
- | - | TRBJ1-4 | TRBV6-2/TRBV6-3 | TGTGCCAGCAGTTACTCGAAACAAGGGGGAAGAAGGGAAAAACTGTTTTTT | CASSYSKQGGRREKLFF
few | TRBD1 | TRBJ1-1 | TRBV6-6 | TGTGCCAGCAGTCGCGGACAGGGGGCGGTAGCTTTCTTT | CASSRGQGAVAFF
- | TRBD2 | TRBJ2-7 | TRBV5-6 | TGTGCCAGCAGCGGTGGACTAGCGGGAGTGGTAGAGCAGTACTTC | CASSGGLAGVVEQYF
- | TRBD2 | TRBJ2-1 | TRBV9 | TGTGCCAGCAGCGTATCATCGAAGGCGGGGGGCAATGAGCAGTTCTTC | CASSVSSKAGGNEQFF
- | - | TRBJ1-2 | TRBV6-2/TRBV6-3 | TGTGCCAGCAGTAGAGGAGACTATGGCTACACCTTC | CASSRGDYGYTF
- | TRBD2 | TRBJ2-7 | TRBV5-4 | TGTGCCAGCAGCTGGGGGACTAGCGGGAGTCCCGAGCAGTACTTC | CASSWGTSGSPEQYF
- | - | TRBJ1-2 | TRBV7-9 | TGTGCCAGCAGCTTAGAACCAAACAGGAAGGACTATGGCTACACCTTC | CASSLEPNRKDYGYTF
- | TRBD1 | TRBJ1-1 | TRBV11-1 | TGTGCCAGCAGCCGAAGACAGGGTTCGGTCACTGAAGCTTTCTTT | CASSRRQGSVTEAFF
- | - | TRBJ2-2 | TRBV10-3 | TGTGCCATCAGCTTGACACGGGGAGGAACCGGGGAGCTGTTTTTT | CAISLTRGGTGELFF
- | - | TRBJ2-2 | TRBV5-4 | TGTGCCAGCAGCTTGGATGGGGCCTCCGCCGGGGAGCTGTTTTTT | CASSLDGASAGELFF
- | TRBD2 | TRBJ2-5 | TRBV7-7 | TGTGCTAGCAGCTTAGCAGCGACTAGCGGGGGGAACCAAGAGACCCAGTACTTC | CASSLAATSGGNQETQYF
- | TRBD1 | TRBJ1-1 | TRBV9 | TGTGCCAGCAGCGTAGTATCCCTCAGGGGGGTGGACACTGAAGCTTTCTTT | CASSVVSLRGVDTEAFF
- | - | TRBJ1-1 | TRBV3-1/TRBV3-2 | TGTGCCAGCAGCCCCAGTGAAGGAGGGGTCACTGAAGCTTTCTTT | CASSPSEGGVTEAFF
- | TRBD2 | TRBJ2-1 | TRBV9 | TGTGCCAGCAGCGTAGCTTCCAGCGGGAGTTGGGATGAGCAGTTCTTC | CASSVASSGSWDEQFF
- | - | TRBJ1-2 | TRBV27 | TGTGCCAGCAGTTTCGCCGGTACTAACTATGGCTACACCTTC | CASSFAGTNYGYTF
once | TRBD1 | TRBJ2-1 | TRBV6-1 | TGTGCCAGCAGTGAGGGGACAGGGGGTTACAATGAGCAGTTCTTC | CASSEGTGGYNEQFF
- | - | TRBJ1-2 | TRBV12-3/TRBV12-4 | TGTGCCAGCTGGGCAGGGGAGCACCTTGGCTACACCTTC | CASWAGEHLGYTF
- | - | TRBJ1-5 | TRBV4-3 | TGCGCCAGCAGCCAAGATGGGCGTTCTTCGCCCCAGCATTTT | CASSQDGRSSPQHF
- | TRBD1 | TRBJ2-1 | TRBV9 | TGTGCCAGCAGCACGGGGGACAGGGGAACCCATGGCAATGAGCAGTTCTTC | CASSTGDRGTHGNEQFF
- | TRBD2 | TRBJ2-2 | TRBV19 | TGTGCCAGTATTCAAACCGGGAGGCGGGGGACCGGGGAGCTGTTTTTT | CASIQTGRRGTGELFF
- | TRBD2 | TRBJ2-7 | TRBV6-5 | TGTGCCAGCAGTTACTCAGGCGGGAGCACCTACGAGCAGTACTTC | CASSYSGGSTYEQYF
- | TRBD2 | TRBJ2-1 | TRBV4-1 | TGCGCCAGCGGAGGGAGGGCCGATGAGCAGTTCTTC | CASGGRADEQFF
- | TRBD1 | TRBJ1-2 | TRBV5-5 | TGTGCCAGCAGCACAGGACAGGCCAACCTTAACTATGGCTACACCTTC | CASSTGQANLNYGYTF
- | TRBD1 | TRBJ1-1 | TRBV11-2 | TGTGCCAGCAGGGGACAGGGGTCCCCTGAAGCTTTCTTT | CASRGQGSPEAFF
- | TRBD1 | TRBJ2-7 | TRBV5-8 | TGTGCCAGCAGCTTCGGACAGGGACGCGACGAGCAGTACTTC | CASSFGQGRDEQYF
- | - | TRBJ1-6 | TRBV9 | TGTGCCAGCAGCGTAGGCACGGACCAGGGACCCCTCCACTTT | CASSVGTDQGPLHF